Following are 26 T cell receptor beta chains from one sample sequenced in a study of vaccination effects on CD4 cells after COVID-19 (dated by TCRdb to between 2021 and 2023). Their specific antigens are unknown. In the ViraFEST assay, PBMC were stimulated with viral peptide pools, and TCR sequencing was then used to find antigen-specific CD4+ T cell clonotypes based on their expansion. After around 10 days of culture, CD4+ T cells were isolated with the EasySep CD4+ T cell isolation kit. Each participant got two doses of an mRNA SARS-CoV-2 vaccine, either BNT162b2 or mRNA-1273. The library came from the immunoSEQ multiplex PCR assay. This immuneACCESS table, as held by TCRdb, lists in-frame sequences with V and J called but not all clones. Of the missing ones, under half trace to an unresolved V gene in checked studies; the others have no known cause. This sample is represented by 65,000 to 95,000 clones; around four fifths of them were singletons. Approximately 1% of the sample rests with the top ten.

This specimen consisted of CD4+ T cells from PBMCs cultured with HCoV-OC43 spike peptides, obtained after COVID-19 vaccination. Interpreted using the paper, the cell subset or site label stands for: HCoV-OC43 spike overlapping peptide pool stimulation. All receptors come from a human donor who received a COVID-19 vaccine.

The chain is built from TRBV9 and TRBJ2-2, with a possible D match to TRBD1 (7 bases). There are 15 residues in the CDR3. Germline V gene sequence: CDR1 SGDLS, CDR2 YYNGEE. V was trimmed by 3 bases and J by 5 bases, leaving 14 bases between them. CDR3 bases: TGTGCCAGCAGCGGAAACAGGGGAGGAACCGGGGAGCTGTTTTTT. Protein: CASSGNRGGTGELFF.

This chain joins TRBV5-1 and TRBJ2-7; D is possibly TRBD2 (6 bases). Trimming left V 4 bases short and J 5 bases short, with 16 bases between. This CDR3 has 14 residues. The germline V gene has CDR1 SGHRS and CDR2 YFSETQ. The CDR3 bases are TGCGCCAGCAGCCCTACCGGGGGTGCGCACGAGCAGTACGTC. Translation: CASSPTGGAHEQYV.

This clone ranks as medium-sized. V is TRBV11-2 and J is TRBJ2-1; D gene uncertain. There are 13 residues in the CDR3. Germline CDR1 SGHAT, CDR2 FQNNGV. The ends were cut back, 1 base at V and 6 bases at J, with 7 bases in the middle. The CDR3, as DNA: TGTGCCAGCAGCTTAGCAGGTGGCAATGAGCAGTTCTTC. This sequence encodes CASSLAGGNEQFF. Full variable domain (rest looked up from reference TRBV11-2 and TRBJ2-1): EAGVAQSPRYKIIEKRQSVAFWCNPISGHATLYWYQQILGQGPKLLIQFQNNGVVDDSQLPKDRFSAERLKGVDSTLKIQPAKLEDSAVYLCASSLAGGNEQFFGPGTRLTVL.

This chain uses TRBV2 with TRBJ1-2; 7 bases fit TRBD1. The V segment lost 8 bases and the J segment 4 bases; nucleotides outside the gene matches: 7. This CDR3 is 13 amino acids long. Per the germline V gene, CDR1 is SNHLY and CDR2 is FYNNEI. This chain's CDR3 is CASGGQAIYGYTF. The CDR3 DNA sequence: TGTGCCAGCGGTGGACAGGCGATCTATGGCTACACCTTC.

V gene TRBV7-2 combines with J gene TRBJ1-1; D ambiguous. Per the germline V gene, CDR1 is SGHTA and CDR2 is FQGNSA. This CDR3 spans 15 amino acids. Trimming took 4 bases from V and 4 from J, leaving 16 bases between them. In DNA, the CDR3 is TGTGCCAGCAGCTCTCCCATGTCACGGATCACTGAAGCTTTCTTT. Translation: CASSSPMSRITEAFF. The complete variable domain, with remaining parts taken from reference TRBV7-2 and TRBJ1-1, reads GAGVSQSPSNKVTEKGKDVELRCDPISGHTALYWYRQSLGQGLEFLIYFQGNSAPDKSGLPSDRFSAERTGGSVSTLTIQRTQQEDSAVYLCASSSPMSRITEAFFGQGTRLTVV.

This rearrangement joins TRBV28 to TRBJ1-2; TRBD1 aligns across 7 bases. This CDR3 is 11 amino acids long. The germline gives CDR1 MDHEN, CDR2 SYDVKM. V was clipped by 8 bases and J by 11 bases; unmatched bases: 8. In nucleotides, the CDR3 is TGTGCCAGCTCCCGACAGGGTTTATACACCTTC. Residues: CASSRQGLYTF.

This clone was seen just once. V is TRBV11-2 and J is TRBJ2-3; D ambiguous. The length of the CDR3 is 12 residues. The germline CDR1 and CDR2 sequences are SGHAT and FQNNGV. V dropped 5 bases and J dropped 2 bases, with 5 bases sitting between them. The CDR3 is CASSANTDTQYF. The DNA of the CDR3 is TGTGCCAGCAGCGCCAACACAGATACGCAGTATTTT.

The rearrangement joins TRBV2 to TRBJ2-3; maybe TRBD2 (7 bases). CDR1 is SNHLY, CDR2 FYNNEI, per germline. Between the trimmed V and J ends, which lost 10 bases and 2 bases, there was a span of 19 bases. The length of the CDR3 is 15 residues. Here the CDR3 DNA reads TGTGCCATAGGGGGGGGGACAATCGACACAGATACGCAGTATTTT. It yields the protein CAIGGGTIDTDTQYF.

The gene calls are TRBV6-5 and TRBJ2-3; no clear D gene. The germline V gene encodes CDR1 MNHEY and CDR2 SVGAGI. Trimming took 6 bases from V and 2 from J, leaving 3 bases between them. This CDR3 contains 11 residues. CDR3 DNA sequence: TGTGCCAGCAGGGTCACAGATACGCAGTATTTT. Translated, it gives CASRVTDTQYF.

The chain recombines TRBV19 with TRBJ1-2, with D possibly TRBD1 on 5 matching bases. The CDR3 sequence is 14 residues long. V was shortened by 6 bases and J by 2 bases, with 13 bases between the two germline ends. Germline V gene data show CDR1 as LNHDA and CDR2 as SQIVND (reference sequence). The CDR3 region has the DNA TGTGCCAGTAGCAGGCAGAGGGGAAACTATGGCTACACCTTC. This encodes CASSRQRGNYGYTF.

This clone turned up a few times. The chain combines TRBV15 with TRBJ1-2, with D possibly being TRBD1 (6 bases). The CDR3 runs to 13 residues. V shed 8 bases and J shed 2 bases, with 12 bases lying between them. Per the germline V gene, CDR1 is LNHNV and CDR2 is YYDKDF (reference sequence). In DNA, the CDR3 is TGTGCCACCGACCGGGACAAGAACTATGGCTACACCTTC. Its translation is CATDRDKNYGYTF.

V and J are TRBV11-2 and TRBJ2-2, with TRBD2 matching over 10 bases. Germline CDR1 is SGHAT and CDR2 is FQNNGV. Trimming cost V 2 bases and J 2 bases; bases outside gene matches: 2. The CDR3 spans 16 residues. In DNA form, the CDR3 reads TGTGCCAGCAGCTTATTAGCGGGGGGTAACACCGGGGAGCTGTTTTTT. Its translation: CASSLLAGGNTGELFF.

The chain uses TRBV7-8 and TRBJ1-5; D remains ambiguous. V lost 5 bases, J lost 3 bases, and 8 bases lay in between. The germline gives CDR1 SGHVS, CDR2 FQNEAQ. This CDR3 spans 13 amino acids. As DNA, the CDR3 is TGTGCCAGCAGCCAGTCCGTCAATCAGCCCCAGCATTTT. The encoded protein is CASSQSVNQPQHF.

CDR3 protein: CASSLTGAQVTEAFF. DNA for the CDR3: TGCGCCAGCAGCTTGACAGGGGCCCAGGTCACTGAAGCTTTCTTT. The gene calls are TRBV5-1 and TRBJ1-1, with TRBD1 identical over 7 bases. Germline assignment: CDR1 SGHRS and CDR2 YFSETQ. The trim removed 1 base at V and 4 bases at J, leaving 7 bases unmatched. The CDR3 is 15 residues long.

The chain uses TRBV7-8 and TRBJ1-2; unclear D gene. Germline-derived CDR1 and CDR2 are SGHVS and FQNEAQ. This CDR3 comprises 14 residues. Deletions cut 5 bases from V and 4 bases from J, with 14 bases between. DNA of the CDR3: TGTGCCAGCAGCGATGGACGCTTTACCTATGGCTACACCTTC. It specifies CASSDGRFTYGYTF.

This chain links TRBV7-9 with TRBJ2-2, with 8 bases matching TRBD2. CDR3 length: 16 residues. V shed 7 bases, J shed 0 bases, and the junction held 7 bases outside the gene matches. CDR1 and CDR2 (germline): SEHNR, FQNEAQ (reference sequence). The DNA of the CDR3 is TGTGCCAGCAACAGGCGGGGGGCTCCGAACACCGGGGAGCTGTTTTTT. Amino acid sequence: CASNRRGAPNTGELFF.

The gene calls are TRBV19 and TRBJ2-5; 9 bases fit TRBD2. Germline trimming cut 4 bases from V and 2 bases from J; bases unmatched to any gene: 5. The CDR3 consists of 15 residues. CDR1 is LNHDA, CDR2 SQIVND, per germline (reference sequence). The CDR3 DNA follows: TGTGCCAGTAGTACTAGCGGGGCGTTTCAAGAGACCCAGTACTTC. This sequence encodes CASSTSGAFQETQYF.

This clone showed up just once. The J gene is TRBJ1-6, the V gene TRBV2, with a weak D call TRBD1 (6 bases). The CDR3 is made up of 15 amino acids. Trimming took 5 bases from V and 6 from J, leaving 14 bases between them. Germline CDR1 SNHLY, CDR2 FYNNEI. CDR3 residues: CASSWRGQTNSPLHF. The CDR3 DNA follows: TGTGCCAGCAGTTGGCGGGGGCAGACTAATTCACCCCTCCACTTT.

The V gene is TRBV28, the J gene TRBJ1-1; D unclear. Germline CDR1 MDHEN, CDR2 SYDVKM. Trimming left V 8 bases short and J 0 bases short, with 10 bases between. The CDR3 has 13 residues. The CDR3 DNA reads TGTGCCAGCGGGCGGGATGTGAACACTGAAGCTTTCTTT. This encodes CASGRDVNTEAFF.

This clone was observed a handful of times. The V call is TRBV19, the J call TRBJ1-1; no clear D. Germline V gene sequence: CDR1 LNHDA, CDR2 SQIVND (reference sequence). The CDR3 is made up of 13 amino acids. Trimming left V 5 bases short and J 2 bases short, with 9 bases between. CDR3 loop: CASSSTANTEAFF. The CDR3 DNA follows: TGTGCCAGTAGTTCTACAGCCAACACTGAAGCTTTCTTT.

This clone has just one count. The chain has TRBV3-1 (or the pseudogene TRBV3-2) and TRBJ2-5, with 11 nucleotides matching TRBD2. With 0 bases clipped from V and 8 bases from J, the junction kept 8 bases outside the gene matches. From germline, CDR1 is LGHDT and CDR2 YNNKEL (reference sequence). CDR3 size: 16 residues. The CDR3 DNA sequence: TGTGCCAGCAGCCAAGAGGCGGGACTAGCGGTGGAAACCCAGTACTTC. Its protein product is CASSQEAGLAVETQYF.

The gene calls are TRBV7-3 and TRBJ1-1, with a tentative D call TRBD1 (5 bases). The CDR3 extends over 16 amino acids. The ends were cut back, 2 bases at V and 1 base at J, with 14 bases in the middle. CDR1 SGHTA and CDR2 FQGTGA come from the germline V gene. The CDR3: CASSLGDRSQNTEAFF. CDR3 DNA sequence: TGTGCCAGCAGCTTAGGGGACCGCTCCCAGAACACTGAAGCTTTCTTT.

In DNA form, the CDR3 reads TGTGCCAGCAGGCACCGGACTAGCGCGGACCAAGAGACCCAGTACTTC. This translates into CASRHRTSADQETQYF. V is TRBV27 and J is TRBJ2-5, with 9 bases aligning to TRBD2. CDR3 size: 16 residues. CDR1 is MNHEY and CDR2 is SMNVEV in the germline V gene (reference sequence). Germline trimming cut 6 bases from V and 0 bases from J; bases unmatched to any gene: 8.

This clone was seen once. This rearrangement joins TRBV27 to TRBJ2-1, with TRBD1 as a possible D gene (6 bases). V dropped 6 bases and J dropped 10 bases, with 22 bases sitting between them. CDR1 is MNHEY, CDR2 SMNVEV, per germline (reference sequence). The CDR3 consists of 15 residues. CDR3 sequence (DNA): TGTGCCAGCAGGGCCGACAGGATTACTACGAGCGAGCAGTTCTTC. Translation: CASRADRITTSEQFF.

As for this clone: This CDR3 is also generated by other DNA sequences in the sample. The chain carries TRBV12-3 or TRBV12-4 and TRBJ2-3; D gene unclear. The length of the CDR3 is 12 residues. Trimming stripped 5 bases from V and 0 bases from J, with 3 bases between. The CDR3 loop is CASSPSTDTQYF. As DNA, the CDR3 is TGTGCCAGCAGTCCCAGCACAGATACGCAGTATTTT.

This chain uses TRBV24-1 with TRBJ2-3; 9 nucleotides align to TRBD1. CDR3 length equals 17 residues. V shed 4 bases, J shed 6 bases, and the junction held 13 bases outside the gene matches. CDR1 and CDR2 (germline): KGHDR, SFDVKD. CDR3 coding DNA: TGTGCCACCAGTGACAAAGGGACAGGGCGCCCGCGGGATACGCAGTATTTT. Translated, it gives CATSDKGTGRPRDTQYF.